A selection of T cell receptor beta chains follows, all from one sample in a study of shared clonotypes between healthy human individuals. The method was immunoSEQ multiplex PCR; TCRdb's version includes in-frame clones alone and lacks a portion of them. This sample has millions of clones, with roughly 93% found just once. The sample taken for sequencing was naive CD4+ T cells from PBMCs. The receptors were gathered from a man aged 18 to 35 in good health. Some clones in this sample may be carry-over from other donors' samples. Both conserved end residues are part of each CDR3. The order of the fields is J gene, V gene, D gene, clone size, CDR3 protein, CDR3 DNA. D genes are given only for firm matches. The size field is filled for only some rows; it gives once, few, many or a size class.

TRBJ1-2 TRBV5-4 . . CASSLDPRVDYGYTF TGTGCCAGCAGCTTGGACCCCCGGGTTGACTATGGCTACACCTTC
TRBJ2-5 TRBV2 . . CASSDTRPQETQYF TGTGCCAGCAGTGATACCAGGCCCCAAGAGACCCAGTACTTC
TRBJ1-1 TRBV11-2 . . CASSRDRNTEAFF TGTGCCAGCAGCCGGGATCGGAACACTGAAGCTTTCTTT
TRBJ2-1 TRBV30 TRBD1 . CAWRGQGYNEQFF TGTGCCTGGAGGGGACAGGGCTACAATGAGCAGTTCTTC
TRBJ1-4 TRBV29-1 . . CSAQKWEGKLFF TGCAGCGCCCAGAAATGGGAAGGAAAACTGTTTTTT
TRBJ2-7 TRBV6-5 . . CASSYSRGESEQYF TGTGCCAGCAGTTACTCCAGGGGCGAGAGCGAGCAGTACTTC
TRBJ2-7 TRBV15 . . CATSRDLGGAYEQYF TGTGCCACCAGCAGAGATCTCGGCGGAGCCTACGAGCAGTACTTC
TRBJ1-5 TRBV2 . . CASSPQGSQPQHF TGTGCCAGCAGTCCCCAGGGGTCACAGCCCCAGCATTTT
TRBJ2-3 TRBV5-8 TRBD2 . CASSFLREGTDTQYF TGTGCCAGCAGCTTTCTCCGGGAGGGCACAGATACGCAGTATTTT
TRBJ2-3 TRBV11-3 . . CASSLDSSSVKADTQYF TGTGCCAGCAGCTTAGATTCTTCTAGCGTGAAGGCAGATACGCAGTATTTT
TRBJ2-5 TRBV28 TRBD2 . CASSLVASGRKGETQYF TGTGCCAGCAGTTTAGTGGCTAGCGGGAGGAAGGGGGAGACCCAGTACTTC
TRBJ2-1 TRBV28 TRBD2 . CASSSRLAESYNEQFF TGTGCCAGCAGTTCGAGACTAGCGGAATCCTACAATGAGCAGTTCTTC
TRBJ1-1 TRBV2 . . CASSPSPNTEAFF TGTGCCAGCAGTCCCTCACCGAACACTGAAGCTTTCTTT
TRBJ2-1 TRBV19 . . CASTYGRSSYNEQFF TGTGCCAGTACCTATGGTAGGAGCTCCTACAATGAGCAGTTCTTC
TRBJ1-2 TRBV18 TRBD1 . CASSPTGAANYGYTF TGTGCCAGCTCACCAACAGGGGCAGCTAACTATGGCTACACCTTC
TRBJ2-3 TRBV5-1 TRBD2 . CASSLLAADTQYF TGCGCCAGCAGCTTACTAGCGGCTGATACGCAGTATTTT
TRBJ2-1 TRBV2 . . CASSERSGLNEQFF TGTGCCAGCAGTGAACGGAGCGGGCTCAATGAGCAGTTCTTC
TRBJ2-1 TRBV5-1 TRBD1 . CASGQGAGVSNEQFF TGCGCCAGCGGACAGGGGGCGGGTGTTAGTAATGAGCAGTTCTTC
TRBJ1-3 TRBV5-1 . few CASSSAGGGNTIYF TGCGCCAGCAGCTCCGCAGGAGGGGGAAACACCATATATTTT
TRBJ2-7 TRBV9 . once CASSVAGASYEQYF TGTGCCAGCAGCGTGGCGGGGGCCTCCTACGAGCAGTACTTC
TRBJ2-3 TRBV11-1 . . CASSPQGGMADTQYF TGTGCCAGCAGCCCCCAAGGCGGCATGGCGGATACGCAGTATTTT
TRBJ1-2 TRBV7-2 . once CASSLMRGPLYGYTF TGTGCCAGCAGCTTAATGAGGGGCCCCCTCTATGGCTACACCTTC
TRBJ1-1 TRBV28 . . CASSLVEDLEAFF TGTGCCAGCAGTTTGGTAGAGGATCTTGAAGCTTTCTTT
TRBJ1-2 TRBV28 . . CASSLSGAGPSNYGYTF TGTGCCAGCAGTTTATCAGGTGCGGGTCCCTCTAACTATGGCTACACCTTC
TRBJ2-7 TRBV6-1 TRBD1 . CASSEARPTGGDEQYF TGTGCCAGCAGTGAAGCGCGCCCCACAGGGGGCGACGAGCAGTACTTC
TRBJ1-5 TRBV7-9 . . CASSLQGDQPQHF TGTGCCAGCAGCTTACAGGGAGACCAGCCCCAGCATTTT
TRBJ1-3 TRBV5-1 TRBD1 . CASSFRDRGSGNTIYF TGCGCCAGCAGCTTCCGGGACAGGGGCTCTGGAAACACCATATATTTT
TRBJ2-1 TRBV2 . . CASETSYNEQFF TGTGCCAGCGAAACTAGCTACAATGAGCAGTTCTTC
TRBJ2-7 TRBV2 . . CASSDQNGGYEQYF TGTGCCAGCAGTGACCAGAATGGGGGCTACGAGCAGTACTTC
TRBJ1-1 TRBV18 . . CASSQDLDTEAFF TGTGCCAGCTCGCAAGATCTCGACACTGAAGCTTTCTTT
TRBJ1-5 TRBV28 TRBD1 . CASSSWTGGHAGYQHF TGTGCCAGCAGTTCCTGGACAGGGGGGCATGCCGGGTATCAGCATTTT
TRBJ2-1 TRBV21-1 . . CASSRTSGRDNEQFF TGTGCCAGCAGCCGCACTAGCGGGAGGGACAATGAGCAGTTCTTC
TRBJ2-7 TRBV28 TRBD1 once CASTYGTGALYEQYF TGTGCCAGCACCTACGGGACAGGGGCTCTCTACGAGCAGTACTTC
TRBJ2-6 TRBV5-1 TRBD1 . CASSYSGTGASGANVLTF TGCGCCAGCAGCTACTCCGGGACAGGCGCATCTGGGGCCAACGTCCTGACTTTC
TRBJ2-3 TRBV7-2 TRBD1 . CASSLGFLGTGGDTQYF TGTGCCAGCAGCTTAGGGTTTTTGGGGACAGGGGGAGATACGCAGTATTTT
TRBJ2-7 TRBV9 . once CASSVGEGNYEQYF TGTGCCAGCAGCGTAGGTGAGGGAAACTACGAGCAGTACTTC
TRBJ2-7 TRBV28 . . CASSLEARGEQYF TGTGCCAGCAGCCTTGAAGCGCGGGGCGAGCAGTACTTC
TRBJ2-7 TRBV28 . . CASVGAYEQYF TGTGCCAGCGTGGGGGCCTACGAGCAGTACTTC
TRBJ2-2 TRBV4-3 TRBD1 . CASSLLGTGITGELFF TGCGCCAGCAGCCTGCTCGGGACAGGAATTACCGGGGAGCTGTTTTTT
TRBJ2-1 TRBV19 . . CASSNSGRPSAYNEQFF TGTGCCAGTAGTAATTCCGGGCGACCATCCGCCTACAATGAGCAGTTCTTC
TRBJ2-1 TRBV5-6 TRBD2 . CASSLETSGGEQFF TGTGCCAGCAGCTTGGAGACTAGCGGGGGTGAGCAGTTCTTC
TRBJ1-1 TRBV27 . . CAIQCRGVRPNTEAFF TGTGCCATCCAATGCCGAGGGGTACGTCCGAACACTGAAGCTTTCTTT
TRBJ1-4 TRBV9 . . CASSVGTTNEKLFF TGTGCCAGCAGCGTTGGGACAACTAATGAAAAACTGTTTTTT
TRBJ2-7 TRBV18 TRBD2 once CASSPLGSRTSGNYEQYF TGTGCCAGCTCTCCTCTGGGCTCAAGGACTAGCGGGAATTACGAGCAGTACTTC
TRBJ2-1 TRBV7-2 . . CASSLATVKQFF TGTGCCAGCAGCTTAGCGACAGTAAAGCAGTTCTTC
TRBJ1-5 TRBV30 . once CAWSGTHSNQPQHF TGTGCCTGGAGTGGGACTCATAGCAATCAGCCCCAGCATTTT
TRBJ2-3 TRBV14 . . CASSLLGDTQYF TGTGCCAGCAGCCTATTAGGGGATACGCAGTATTTT
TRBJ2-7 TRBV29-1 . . CSVGGDRSYEQYF TGCAGCGTCGGGGGGGACAGGTCCTACGAGCAGTACTTC
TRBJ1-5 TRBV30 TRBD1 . CAWSVGQGSVGQPQHF TGTGCCTGGAGTGTAGGACAGGGATCGGTTGGCCAGCCCCAGCATTTT
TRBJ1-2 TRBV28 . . CASSAGSANYGYTF TGTGCCAGCTCTGCTGGGTCAGCTAACTATGGCTACACCTTC
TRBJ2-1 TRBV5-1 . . CASSPHSGGSYNEQFF TGCGCCAGCAGCCCACATAGCGGAGGCTCCTACAATGAGCAGTTCTTC
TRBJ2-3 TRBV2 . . CASSSTDTQYF TGTGCCAGCAGTAGTACAGATACGCAGTATTTT